These T cell receptor beta chains were read from a single sample in a study of T cell changes during pregnancy in multiple sclerosis. Sequencing was performed with immunoSEQ multiplex PCR; in TCRdb, only in-frame clones are kept and a portion is missing. The data contain some 85,000 clones, just under 95% of them singletons. The sequenced sample was peripheral blood, obtained in the second trimester of pregnancy. These receptors were collected from a female donor in good health, enrolled as a control in a pregnancy study. CDR3s leave out the opening cysteine and the closing phenylalanine or tryptophan.

V: TRBV4-1
J: TRBJ2-3
CDR3: ASSQGHPRDTQY

V: TRBV30
J: TRBJ1-2
CDR3: AWTTWREGYT

V: TRBV5-6
J: TRBJ2-5
CDR3: ASSSPGLAGGLDAQTQY

V: TRBV19
J: TRBJ2-2
CDR3: ASRPRTGSNTGELF

V: TRBV4-1
J: TRBJ1-6
CDR3: ASRPNTGTSSYNSPLH

V: TRBV5-6
J: TRBJ1-1
CDR3: ASANWGDRNTEAF

V: TRBV13
J: TRBJ2-3
CDR3: ASSLGSLMDTQY

V: TRBV5-4
J: TRBJ2-2
CDR3: ASSTNRDAGELF

V: TRBV11-3
J: TRBJ2-2
CDR3: ASSSTVNTGELF

V: TRBV10-3
J: TRBJ1-5
CDR3: AISESFGEWGNQPQH

V: TRBV6-4
J: TRBJ2-2
CDR3: ASSPGASGELF

V: TRBV30
J: TRBJ1-4
CDR3: AWSVQGNEKLF

V: TRBV19
J: TRBJ1-6
CDR3: ASTQEGTGNPPLH

V: TRBV19
J: TRBJ1-5
CDR3: ASSLGSRQPQH

V: TRBV7-9
J: TRBJ1-6
CDR3: ASSLVLADSPLH

V: TRBV4-3
J: TRBJ2-1
CDR3: ASSPMPGTEQF

V: TRBV18
J: TRBJ1-6
CDR3: ASSDRSSYNSPLH

V: TRBV10-3
J: TRBJ2-7
CDR3: AISEWDRGYEQY

V: TRBV7-9
J: TRBJ1-2
CDR3: ASSFPGQENYGYT

V: TRBV14
J: TRBJ2-5
CDR3: ASSQQTGYQETQY

V: TRBV7-9
J: TRBJ2-7
CDR3: ASSPDKAHEQY

V: TRBV25-1
J: TRBJ1-1
CDR3: ASSLRTGVEAF

V: TRBV18
J: TRBJ2-5
CDR3: ASSPGLAGQETQY

V: TRBV2
J: TRBJ2-1
CDR3: ASSLAGGLYEQF

V: TRBV5-4
J: TRBJ2-1
CDR3: ASSYDLAGGPGQF

V: TRBV9
J: TRBJ1-5
CDR3: ASSVDFSQPQH

V: TRBV2
J: TRBJ1-2
CDR3: ATFGVGQGPIGYGYT

V: TRBV19
J: TRBJ2-6
CDR3: ASSIQGSSSGANVLT

V: TRBV6-1
J: TRBJ2-2
CDR3: ASSEDRGQGELF

V: TRBV7-2
J: TRBJ1-5
CDR3: ASSFRTGGDQPQH

V: TRBV18
J: TRBJ1-2
CDR3: ASSPFPGQGANGYT

V: TRBV19
J: TRBJ2-2
CDR3: ASSIRPPSPGELF

V: TRBV6-6
J: TRBJ1-1
CDR3: ASSWGVPPEAF

V: TRBV19
J: TRBJ2-3
CDR3: ASSIHRETDTQY

V: TRBV6-1
J: TRBJ2-7
CDR3: ASSEGETGSQY

V: TRBV5-5
J: TRBJ2-1
CDR3: AGGLAAINEQF

V: TRBV7-9
J: TRBJ1-1
CDR3: ASSADREDTEAF

V: TRBV6-6
J: TRBJ2-7
CDR3: ASSPTVHEQY

V: TRBV19
J: TRBJ2-5
CDR3: ASGQGGVQETQY

V: TRBV6-1
J: TRBJ1-1
CDR3: ASSEEQGAAGNTEAF

V: TRBV19
J: TRBJ1-5
CDR3: ASSIERGNGPQH

V: TRBV29-1
J: TRBJ1-2
CDR3: SVEDIRQLNYGYT

V: TRBV7-9
J: TRBJ2-2
CDR3: ASQRGGELF

V: TRBV6-5
J: TRBJ2-5
CDR3: ASSEDSEETQY

V: TRBV21-1
J: TRBJ1-1
CDR3: ASSKGRNTEAF

V: TRBV5-4
J: TRBJ2-7
CDR3: ASSSWTESYEQY

V: TRBV6-4
J: TRBJ2-5
CDR3: ASLGTPGKETQY

V: TRBV7-9
J: TRBJ2-1
CDR3: ASSLGWDRDPNEQF

V: TRBV11-1
J: TRBJ2-3
CDR3: ASSLSLYTDTQY

V: TRBV9
J: TRBJ2-1
CDR3: ASSVGSGGAYEQF

V: TRBV9
J: TRBJ1-2
CDR3: ASSVAPGLGYGYT

V: TRBV27
J: TRBJ2-7
CDR3: ASSLGQVYEQY

V: TRBV5-6
J: TRBJ2-1
CDR3: ASSLAVGALSYNEQF

V: TRBV19
J: TRBJ1-5
CDR3: ASSGTGGAYQPQH

V: TRBV11-3
J: TRBJ1-1
CDR3: ASSSRQVGNTEAF